This entry features one T cell receptor (beta chain) sequence. Its antigen is as yet unknown. This record belongs to a study of T cells in Graves' hyperthyroidism and ophthalmopathy. Points from the study as a whole: The model forecast ophthalmopathy, anticipating it by a median approximately 7 months before onset.

Researchers amplified the TCR beta CDR3 regions from RNA transcripts. TCR CDR3 regions were first amplified by RT-PCR with HTBI primers. TCRdb reprocessed the multiplex PCR reads with MiXCR, giving one entry per CDR3 protein. Here the sample spans 560,000 or so distinct CDR3 sequences, about 20% being singletons. Source material: blood. This sequence was found in a man aged 35-49 years with Graves' ophthalmopathy.

The CDR3 sequence is CASSLDRWTEAFF. The DNA for the CDR3 is TGTGCCAGCAGCTTGGATAGGTGGACTGAAGCTTTCTTT. The rearrangement links TRBV5-4 to TRBJ1-1, with D hard to call. Germline CDR1 SGHNT, CDR2 YYREEE (reference sequence). Between the trimmed V and J ends, which lost 0 bases and 5 bases, there was a span of 8 bases. This CDR3 region has 13 residues.